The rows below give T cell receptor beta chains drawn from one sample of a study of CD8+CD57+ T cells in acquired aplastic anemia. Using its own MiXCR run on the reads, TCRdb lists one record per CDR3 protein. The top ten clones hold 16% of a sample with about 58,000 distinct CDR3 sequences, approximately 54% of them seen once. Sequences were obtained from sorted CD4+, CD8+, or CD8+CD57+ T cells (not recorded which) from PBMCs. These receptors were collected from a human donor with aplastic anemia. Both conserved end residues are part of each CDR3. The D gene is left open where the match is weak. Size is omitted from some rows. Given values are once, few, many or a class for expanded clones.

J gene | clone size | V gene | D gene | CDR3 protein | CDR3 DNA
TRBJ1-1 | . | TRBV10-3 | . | CAISESDAMNTEAFF | TGTGCCATCAGTGAGTCGGACGCTATGAACACTGAAGCTTTCTTT
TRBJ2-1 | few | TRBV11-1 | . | CASSPFRDSLYNEQFF | TGTGCCAGCAGTCCCTTCCGGGACTCCTTGTACAATGAGCAGTTCTTC
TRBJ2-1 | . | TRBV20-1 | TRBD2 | CSASLAGGRRVNEQFF | TGCAGTGCTAGCCTAGCGGGGGGGCGGCGGGTTAATGAGCAGTTCTTC
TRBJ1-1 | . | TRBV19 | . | CASSRTVNTEAFF | TGTGCCAGTAGTAGGACGGTGAACACTGAAGCTTTCTTT
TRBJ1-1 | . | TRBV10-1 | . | CATRTDPFPEAFF | TGTGCCACAAGGACGGACCCCTTCCCTGAAGCTTTCTTT
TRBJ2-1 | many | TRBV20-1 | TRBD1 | CSAGTASDEQFF | TGCAGTGCTGGGACAGCCTCGGATGAGCAGTTCTTC
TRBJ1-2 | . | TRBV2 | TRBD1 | CASTDRNYGYTF | TGTGCCAGCACGGACAGGAACTATGGCTACACCTTC
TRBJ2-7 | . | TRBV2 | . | CASSWAGTNTYEQYF | TGTGCCAGCAGCTGGGCCGGGACAAATACCTACGAGCAGTACTTC
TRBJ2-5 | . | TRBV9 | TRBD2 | CASSPFPRPGGKETQYF | TGTGCCAGCAGCCCATTTCCTAGGCCGGGGGGTAAAGAGACCCAGTACTTC
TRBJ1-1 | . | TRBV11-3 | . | CASSFTSVEAFF | TGTGCCAGCAGCTTTACTAGCGTCGAAGCTTTCTTT
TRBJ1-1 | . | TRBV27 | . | CASSLDPPGNTEAFF | TGTGCCAGCAGTTTAGACCCCCCAGGGAACACTGAAGCTTTCTTT
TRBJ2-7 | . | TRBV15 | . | CATSREGPGSIYEQYF | TGTGCCACCAGCAGAGAGGGCCCTGGCAGCATTTACGAGCAGTACTTC
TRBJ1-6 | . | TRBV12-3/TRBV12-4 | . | CASSLSPRGRSSSYNSPLHF | TGTGCCAGCAGTTTAAGCCCCAGGGGACGTTCGAGCTCCTATAATTCACCCCTCCACTTT
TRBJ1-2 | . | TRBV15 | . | CATSRDSGVSAYTF | TGTGCCACCAGCAGAGATTCGGGGGTATCCGCTTACACCTTC
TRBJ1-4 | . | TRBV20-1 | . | CSARPAGEKLFF | TGCAGTGCTAGACCGGCGGGTGAAAAACTGTTTTTT
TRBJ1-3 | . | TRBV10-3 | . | CAISVWGSAGNTIYF | TGTGCCATCAGTGTATGGGGAAGTGCTGGAAACACCATATATTTT
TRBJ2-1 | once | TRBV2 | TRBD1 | CASRLTGTYNEQFF | TGTGCCAGCAGGTTGACAGGGACCTACAATGAGCAGTTCTTT
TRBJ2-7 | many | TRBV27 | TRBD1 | CASSPYPGQSYEQYF | TGTGCCAGCAGCCCTTACCCGGGACAGTCCTACGAGCAGTACTTC
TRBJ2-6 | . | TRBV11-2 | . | CASSLEGAGTGADVLTF | TGTGCCAGCAGCTTAGAGGGGGCAGGGACTGGGGCCGACGTCCTGACTTTC
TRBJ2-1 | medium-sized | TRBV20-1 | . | CSASVGNEQFF | TGCAGTGCTAGTGTGGGGAATGAGCAGTTCTTC
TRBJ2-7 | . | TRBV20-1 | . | CSARDPEGGDSYEQYF | TGCAGTGCTAGAGATCCAGAGGGGGGCGACTCCTACGAGCAGTACTTC
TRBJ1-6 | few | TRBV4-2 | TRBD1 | CASSRTGDNSPLHF | TGTGCCAGCAGCCGGACAGGGGATAATTCACCCCTCCACTTT
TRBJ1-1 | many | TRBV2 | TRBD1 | CASSLSATGYNTEAFF | TGTGCCAGCAGCCTCTCCGCGACAGGGTACAACACTGAAGCTTTCTTT
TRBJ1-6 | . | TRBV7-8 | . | CASSLVGDSPLHF | TGTGCCAGCAGCTTAGTGGGGGATTCACCCCTCCACTTT
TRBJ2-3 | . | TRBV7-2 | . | CASSPGVGTQYF | TGTGCCAGCAGCCCGGGGGTGGGGACGCAGTATTTT
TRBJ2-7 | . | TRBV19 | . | CASSIRQPYEQYF | TGTGCCAGTAGTATCCGTCAGCCCTACGAGCAGTACTTC
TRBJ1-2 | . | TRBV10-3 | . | CAISESSGLYGYTF | TGTGCCATCAGTGAGTCCTCAGGCCTCTATGGCTACACCTTC
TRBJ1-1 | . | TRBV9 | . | CASSVVRTEAFF | TGTGCCAGCAGCGTAGTGAGAACTGAAGCTTTCTTT
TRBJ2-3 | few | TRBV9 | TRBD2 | CASSAPHTSARDTQYF | TGTGCCAGCAGCGCACCCCATACTAGCGCCCGTGATACGCAGTATTTT
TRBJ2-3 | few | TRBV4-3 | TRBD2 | CASSLAPAGGTDTQYF | TGCGCCAGCAGCCTCGCCCCGGCGGGGGGGACAGATACGCAGTATTTT
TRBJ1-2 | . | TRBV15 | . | CATSRDVGAYGYTF | TGTGCCACCAGCAGAGATGTGGGGGCCTATGGCTACACCTTC
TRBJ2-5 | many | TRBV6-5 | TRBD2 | CASSYALGLAGIETQYF | TGTGCCAGCAGTTATGCCCTGGGACTAGCGGGGATAGAGACCCAGTACTTC
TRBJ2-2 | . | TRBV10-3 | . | CAISEYKNTGELFF | TGTGCCATCAGTGAGTACAAGAACACCGGGGAGCTGTTTTTT
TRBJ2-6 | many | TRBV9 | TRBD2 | CASSAGTSKSGANVLTF | TGTGCCAGCAGCGCCGGGACTAGTAAGTCTGGGGCCAACGTCCTGACTTTC
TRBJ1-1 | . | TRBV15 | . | CATSRTGNTEAFF | TGTGCCACCAGCAGAACAGGGAACACTGAAGCTTTCTTT
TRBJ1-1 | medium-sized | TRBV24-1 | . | CATSDTFGAFF | TGTGCCACCAGTGACACCTTTGGAGCTTTCTTT
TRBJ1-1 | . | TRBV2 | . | CASSVDNLVAEAFF | TGTGCCAGCAGCGTAGACAATCTGGTGGCTGAAGCTTTCTTT
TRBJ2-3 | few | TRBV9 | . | CASRRESDTQYF | TGTGCCAGTAGACGGGAGTCAGATACGCAGTATTTT
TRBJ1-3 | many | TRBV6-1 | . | CASSPLGHPSFSGNTIYF | TGTGCCAGCAGTCCCTTGGGACACCCGTCGTTCTCTGGAAACACCATATATTTT
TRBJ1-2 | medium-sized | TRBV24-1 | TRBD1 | CATSDPGQGADGYTF | TGTGCCACCAGTGATCCTGGACAGGGGGCGGACGGCTACACCTTC
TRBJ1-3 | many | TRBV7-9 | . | CASSPGVGFENTIYF | TGTGCCAGCAGCCCAGGGGTAGGGTTCGAAAACACCATATATTTT
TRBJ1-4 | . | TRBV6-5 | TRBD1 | CASSYQGDNEKLFF | TGTGCCAGCAGTTATCAGGGGGATAATGAAAAACTGTTTTTT
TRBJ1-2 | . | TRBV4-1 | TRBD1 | CASSQARTGNYGYTF | TGCGCCAGCAGCCAAGCAAGGACAGGCAACTATGGCTACACCTTC
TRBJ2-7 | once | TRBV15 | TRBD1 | CATSSNRGYEQYF | TGTGCCACCAGCAGTAACAGGGGCTACGAGCAGTACTTC
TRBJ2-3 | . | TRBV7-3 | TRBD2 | CASSFSGTSGRDTQYF | TGTGCCAGCAGCTTCTCAGGGACTAGCGGGAGAGATACGCAGTATTTT
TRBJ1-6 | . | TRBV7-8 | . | CASSLRGESPLHF | TGTGCCAGCAGCTTAAGAGGGGAATCACCCCTCCACTTT
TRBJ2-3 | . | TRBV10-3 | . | CAISGVRGWTDTQYF | TGTGCCATCAGTGGAGTACGAGGATGGACAGATACGCAGTATTTT
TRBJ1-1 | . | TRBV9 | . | CASSVGPTNTEAFF | TGTGCCAGCAGCGTAGGGCCGACCAACACTGAAGCTTTCTTT
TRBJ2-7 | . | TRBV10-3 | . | CAISEAQGSYEQYF | TGTGCCATCAGTGAGGCTCAGGGGAGCTACGAGCAGTACTTC
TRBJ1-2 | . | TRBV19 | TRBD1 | CASTHRQGRYGYTF | TGTGCCAGTACGCATCGACAGGGGCGCTATGGCTACACCTTC
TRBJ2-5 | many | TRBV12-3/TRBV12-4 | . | CASSSQDSQETQYF | TGTGCCAGCAGTTCACAGGACTCGCAAGAGACCCAGTACTTC
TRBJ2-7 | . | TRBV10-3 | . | CAVGRSSYEQYF | TGTGCCGTGGGGCGGAGCTCCTACGAGCAGTACTTC
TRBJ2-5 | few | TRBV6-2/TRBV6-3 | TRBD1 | CASNPQGAKTQYF | TGTGCCAGTAATCCTCAGGGGGCAAAGACCCAGTACTTC
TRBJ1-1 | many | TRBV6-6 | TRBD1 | CASSYGSQGARNTEAFF | TGTGCCAGCAGTTACGGGTCACAGGGGGCGCGGAACACTGAAGCTTTCTTT
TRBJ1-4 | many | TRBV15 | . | CATSGGRDIATNEKLFF | TGTGCCACCAGCGGGGGACGGGACATTGCAACTAATGAAAAACTGTTTTTT
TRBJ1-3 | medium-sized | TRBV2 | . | CASTPGVGNTIYF | TGTGCCAGCACCCCGGGGGTAGGAAACACCATATATTTT
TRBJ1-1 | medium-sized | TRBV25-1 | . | CASSPPGVVNTEAFF | TGTGCCAGCAGTCCTCCCGGGGTGGTGAACACTGAAGCTTTCTTT
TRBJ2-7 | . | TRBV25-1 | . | CASRGFGPYEQYF | TGTGCCAGCAGGGGCTTTGGGCCCTACGAGCAGTACTTC